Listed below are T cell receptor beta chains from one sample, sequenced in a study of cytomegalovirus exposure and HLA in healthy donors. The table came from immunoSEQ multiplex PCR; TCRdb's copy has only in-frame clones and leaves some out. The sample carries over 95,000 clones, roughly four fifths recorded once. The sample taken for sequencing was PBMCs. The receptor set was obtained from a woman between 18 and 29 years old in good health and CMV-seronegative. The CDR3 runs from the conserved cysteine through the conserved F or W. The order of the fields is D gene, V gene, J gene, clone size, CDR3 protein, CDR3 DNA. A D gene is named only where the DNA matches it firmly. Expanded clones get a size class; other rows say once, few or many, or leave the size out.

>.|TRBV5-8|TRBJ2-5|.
CASSLGQGRLSETQYF
TGTGCCAGCAGCTTGGGGCAGGGGAGACTGTCAGAGACCCAGTACTTC
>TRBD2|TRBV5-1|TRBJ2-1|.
CASSAASGGLGYEQFF
TGCGCCAGCAGCGCGGCTAGCGGGGGGCTGGGATACGAGCAGTTCTTC
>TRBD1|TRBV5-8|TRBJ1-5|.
CASSLGGDRGQPQHF
TGTGCCAGCAGCTTGGGGGGGGACAGGGGTCAGCCCCAGCATTTT
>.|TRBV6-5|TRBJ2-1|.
CASMRRAGVNEQFF
TGTGCCAGCATGCGGAGGGCCGGGGTAAATGAGCAGTTCTTC
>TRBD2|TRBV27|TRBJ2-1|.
CASSSFGLAGEGGEQFF
TGTGCCAGCAGCTCATTCGGACTAGCGGGAGAGGGAGGTGAGCAGTTCTTC
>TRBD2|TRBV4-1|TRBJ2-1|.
CASSALAGVANEQFF
TGCGCCAGCAGCGCACTAGCGGGAGTGGCCAATGAGCAGTTCTTC
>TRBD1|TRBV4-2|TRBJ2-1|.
CASSRDRDNEQFF
TGTGCCAGCTCCCGGGACAGAGACAATGAGCAGTTCTTC
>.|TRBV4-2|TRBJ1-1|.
CASSQGQGYTEAFF
TGTGCCAGCAGCCAAGGGCAGGGGTACACTGAAGCTTTCTTT
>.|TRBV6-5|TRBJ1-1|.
CASSFTGGATSTEAFF
TGTGCCAGCAGTTTCACCGGTGGGGCGACGAGTACTGAAGCTTTCTTT
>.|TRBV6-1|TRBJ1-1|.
CASRIQGMNTEAFF
TGTGCCAGCAGAATTCAGGGAATGAACACTGAAGCTTTCTTT
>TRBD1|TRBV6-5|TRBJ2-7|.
CASSYIGTGFKAQYF
TGTGCCAGCAGTTACATAGGGACAGGGTTTAAGGCGCAGTACTTC
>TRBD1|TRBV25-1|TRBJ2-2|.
CASSESFSGGFFGELFF
TGTGCCAGCAGTGAATCTTTCTCAGGGGGCTTTTTTGGGGAGCTGTTTTTT
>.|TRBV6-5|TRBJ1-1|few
CASSYSLMGVKSF
TGTGCCAGCAGTTACTCCTTGATGGGAGTGAAGTCCTTT
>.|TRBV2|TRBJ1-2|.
CASRTTVYGYTF
TGTGCCAGCAGGACTACCGTATATGGCTACACCTTC
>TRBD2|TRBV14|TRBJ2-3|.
CASSRGLADLTDTQYF
TGTGCCAGCAGCCGAGGACTAGCGGATCTCACAGATACGCAGTATTTT
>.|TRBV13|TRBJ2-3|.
CASSSPGIADTQYF
TGTGCCAGCAGCTCCCCGGGGATAGCAGATACGCAGTATTTT
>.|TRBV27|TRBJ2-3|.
CASSLRTPYTDTQYF
TGTGCCAGCAGTTTAAGGACACCCTACACAGATACGCAGTATTTT
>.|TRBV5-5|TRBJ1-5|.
CASSLDNRYNQPQHF
TGTGCCAGCAGCTTGGACAACAGATACAATCAGCCCCAGCATTTT
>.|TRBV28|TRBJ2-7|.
CATHPQGRSYEQYF
TGTGCCACCCACCCCCAGGGTCGCTCCTACGAGCAGTACTTC
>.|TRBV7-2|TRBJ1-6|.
CASSSLGGSYNSPLHF
TGTGCCAGCAGCTCCTTGGGGGGTTCCTATAATTCACCCCTCCACTTT
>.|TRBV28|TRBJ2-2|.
CASSRNTGELFF
TGTGCCAGCAGTCGGAACACCGGGGAGCTGTTTTTT
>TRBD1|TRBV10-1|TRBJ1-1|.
CASSESNRGLAFF
TGCGCCAGCAGTGAGTCGAATAGGGGGCTGGCTTTCTTT
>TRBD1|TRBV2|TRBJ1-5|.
CASSTQGGYSNQPQHF
TGTGCCAGCAGTACACAGGGGGGATATAGCAATCAGCCCCAGCATTTT
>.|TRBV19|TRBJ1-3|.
CASMGASRNTIYF
TGTGCCAGTATGGGGGCGTCCCGGAACACCATATATTTT
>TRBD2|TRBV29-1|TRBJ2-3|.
CSAGGELTDTQYF
TGCAGCGCGGGGGGGGAACTCACAGATACGCAGTATTTT
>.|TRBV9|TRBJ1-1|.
CASSRGFGNTEAFF
TGTGCCAGCAGCCGCGGGTTCGGTAACACTGAAGCTTTCTTT
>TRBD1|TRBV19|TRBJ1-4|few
CASSDRGRIEKLFF
TGTGCCAGTAGCGACAGGGGGCGAATCGAAAAACTGTTTTTT
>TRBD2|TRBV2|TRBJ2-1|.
CASSPRTSGFGNEQFF
TGTGCCAGCAGTCCCCGGACTAGCGGGTTCGGCAATGAGCAGTTCTTC
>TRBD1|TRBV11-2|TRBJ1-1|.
CASSSMTGTAFF
TGTGCCAGCAGCTCCATGACAGGGACGGCTTTCTTT
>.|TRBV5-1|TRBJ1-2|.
CASSPEGGGARGYTF
TGCGCCAGCAGCCCGGAGGGCGGGGGAGCGCGTGGCTACACCTTC
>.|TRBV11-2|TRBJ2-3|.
CASSSTRDTQYF
TGTGCCAGCAGCTCAACTAGAGATACGCAGTATTTT
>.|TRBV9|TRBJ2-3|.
CASSVGERGGVTSTDTQYF
TGTGCCAGCAGCGTAGGGGAAAGAGGGGGGGTGACTAGCACAGATACGCAGTATTTT
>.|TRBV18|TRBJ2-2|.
CASSPLTGRSAGELFF
TGTGCCAGCTCTCCCCTGACCGGCAGGTCTGCCGGGGAGCTGTTTTTT
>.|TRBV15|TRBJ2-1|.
CATSNKPGSEQFF
TGTGCCACCAGCAACAAACCAGGGTCTGAGCAGTTCTTC
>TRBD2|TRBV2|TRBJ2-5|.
CASRSGTGETQYF
TGTGCCAGTAGAAGCGGGACGGGGGAGACCCAGTACTTC
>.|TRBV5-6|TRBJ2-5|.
CASSLYLSSRRETQYF
TGTGCCAGCAGCTTGTATTTGTCTAGCAGGCGTGAGACCCAGTACTTC
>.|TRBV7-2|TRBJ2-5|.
CASSRDKVQETQYF
TGTGCCAGCAGCCGGGACAAGGTCCAAGAGACCCAGTACTTC
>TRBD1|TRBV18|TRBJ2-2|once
CASSPSGQGAAGELFF
TGTGCCAGCTCACCCTCGGGACAGGGAGCCGCCGGGGAGCTGTTTTTT
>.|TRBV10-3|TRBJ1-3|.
CAIMTNSGNTIYF
TGTGCCATCATGACAAACTCTGGAAACACCATATATTTT
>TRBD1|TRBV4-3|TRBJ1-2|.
CASSVQGGDYGYTF
TGCGCCAGCAGCGTTCAGGGGGGTGACTATGGCTACACCTTC
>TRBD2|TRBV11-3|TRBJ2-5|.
CASSFLAGGSGTQYF
TGTGCCAGCAGCTTTCTAGCGGGGGGGAGTGGGACCCAGTACTTC
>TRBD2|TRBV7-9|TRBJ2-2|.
CASSLKSLLAGSSGELFF
TGTGCCAGCAGCTTAAAATCCCTCCTAGCGGGGTCGTCCGGGGAGCTGTTTTTT
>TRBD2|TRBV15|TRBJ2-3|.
CATSGLASGSTDTQYF
TGTGCCACCAGCGGGCTTGCTAGCGGGAGCACAGATACGCAGTATTTT
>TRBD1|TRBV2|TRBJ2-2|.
CASSGDRTGELFF
TGTGCCAGCAGTGGGGACAGAACCGGGGAGCTGTTTTTT
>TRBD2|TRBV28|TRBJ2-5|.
CASSGGLAGEETQYF
TGTGCCAGCAGTGGGGGACTAGCGGGAGAGGAGACCCAGTACTTC
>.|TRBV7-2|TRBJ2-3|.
CASSLGAATDTQYF
TGTGCCAGCAGCTTAGGGGCTGCCACAGATACGCAGTATTTT
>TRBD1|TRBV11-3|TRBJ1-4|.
CASSLAYWDRVENEKLFF
TGTGCCAGCAGCTTAGCCTACTGGGACAGGGTGGAAAATGAAAAACTGTTTTTT
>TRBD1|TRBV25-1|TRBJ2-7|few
CASSGSDRVGEQYF
TGTGCCAGCAGTGGCTCGGACAGGGTGGGGGAGCAGTACTTC